This T cell receptor beta chain was retrieved from a study of identical twins. Study-wide points: Modelling approaches yielded underestimates of out-of-frame TCR alpha sharing between monozygotic twins. The study based its conclusions on cross-sectional statistical analysis and did not follow the same donors.

Carrying unique molecular identifiers, the cDNA also gained a universal primer site through template switching. One entry per CDR3 protein, called by TCRdb with MiXCR from the 5' RACE reads. The sample lists roughly 250,000 distinct CDR3 sequences, about 14% occurring once. In germline, CDR1 is DFQATT, CDR2 SNEGSKA (reference sequence). The CDR3 runs 13 residues. J lost 5 bases, V lost 6 bases, and 6 bases had no gene match. On this clonotype: The antigen is undetermined.

This receptor was obtained from a woman between 18 and 30 years old in good health. The rearrangement joins TRBV20-1 to TRBJ2-1; 8 bases match TRBD1. Material for sequencing was memory (CD45RO+) T cells sorted from blood. CDR3 sequence reads: CSALGQGHNEQFF. Written as DNA, the CDR3 is TGCAGTGCCTTAGGACAGGGCCACAATGAGCAGTTCTTC.